This TCR beta chain was sequenced in a study of OX40 agonist ivuxolimab in advanced cancers. About the study as a whole: Ivuxolimab was a fully human IgG2 agonistic monoclonal antibody targeting the costimulatory receptor OX40 (CD134). Intravenous ivuxolimab was administered to patients every 2 weeks at six dose levels: 0.01, 0.1, 0.3, 1.5, 3 and 10 mg/kg. Of the roughly 54 patients in dose escalation, some 20 had hepatocellular carcinoma, about 15 had melanoma, 9 had renal cell carcinoma and 9 had head and neck cancer. A male proportion of around 83% and a mean age of about 60 years, ranging from roughly 23 to 85, were recorded for the dose-escalation cohort. Patients were allowed to have had prior anti-PD-1, anti-PD-L1 or anti-CTLA-4 therapy, and 40% of the dose-escalation patients had previously received checkpoint inhibitors. Partial responses occurred in three dose-escalation patients, of whom one had hepatocellular carcinoma and two had cutaneous melanoma. The purpose of peripheral TCRbeta sequencing was to test whether ivuxolimab changed TCR sequence diversity and led to clonal T-cell expansion. The monotherapy dose-escalation portion (N ≈ 57 patients) of the phase I ivuxolimab trial is reported in the paper.

What the research found in general, with its limitations: After ivuxolimab, more expanded clones were found on average in CD8+ T cells than in CD4+ T cells. At doses of 0.1 to 3.0 mg/kg, clonal expansion of both CD4+ and CD8+ blood T cells was observed from baseline to week 6. The antigen specificity of the clonally expanded peripheral T cells was not determined. Partial responders in the 0.1-3.0 mg/kg groups had among the lowest normalized peripheral clonal expansion, especially among CD8+ T cells. Low levels of normalized T-cell clonal expansion were also seen in some patients who did not respond.

For CDR1 and CDR2, the germline V gene lists KGHSH and LQKENI. From its cysteine to its phenylalanine, the CDR3 spans 14 amino acids. The kept DNA is CDR3 alone, 42 bases in frame from the first base. The trim is 0 bases for V and 2 bases for J, with a gap of 7 bases between the germline ends. Points on this clone: Its antigen remains undetermined. Per-base quality was not reported, and no clone a single base away is much larger than it.

To sequence the TCRbeta CDR3 region, genomic DNA was isolated from the sorted cells. The immunoSEQ Assay was used for sequencing of TCRbeta CDR3 regions. TCRdb holds this immuneACCESS table with in-frame rearrangements only. Some clones are missing; in checked studies, unresolved V genes explain under half, and the rest has no known cause. A total of tens of thousands of clones appear in this sample, roughly 79% of them only once. The ten top clones hold 2% to 3% of the sample. Patients with a history of autoimmune disease or receiving systemic immunosuppression were excluded from the trial. Peripheral blood for TCR sequencing was collected from all dose cohorts at baseline, on cycle 4 day 1, and on cycle 7 day 1. The samples were taken from a phase I, first-in-human, multicenter, open-label dose-escalation trial of ivuxolimab. Adults with locally advanced or metastatic melanoma, renal cell carcinoma, hepatocellular carcinoma or head and neck squamous cell carcinoma were enrolled in the trial. Before TCR sequencing, CD4+ and CD8+ T cells were separately sorted from peripheral blood.

This TCR derives from an adult with an advanced solid tumor such as melanoma, head and neck, liver or kidney cancer. The receptor chain draws on TRBV18 and TRBJ1-2, with no D gene named confidently. Material: CD4+ or CD8+ T cells sorted from blood, obtained in a trial of the OX40 agonist ivuxolimab. The CDR3: CASSPPAGNYGYTF. The nucleotides are TGTGCCAGCTCACCACCGGCGGGGAACTATGGCTACACCTTC. This CDR3, with the reference TRBV18 and TRBJ1-2 proteins standing in past its ends, gives the full variable domain NAGVMQNPRHLVRRRGQEARLRCSPMKGHSHVYWYRQLPEEGLKFMVYLQKENIIDESGMPKERFSAEFPKEGPSILRIQQVVRGDSAAYFCASSPPAGNYGYTFGSGTRLTVV.